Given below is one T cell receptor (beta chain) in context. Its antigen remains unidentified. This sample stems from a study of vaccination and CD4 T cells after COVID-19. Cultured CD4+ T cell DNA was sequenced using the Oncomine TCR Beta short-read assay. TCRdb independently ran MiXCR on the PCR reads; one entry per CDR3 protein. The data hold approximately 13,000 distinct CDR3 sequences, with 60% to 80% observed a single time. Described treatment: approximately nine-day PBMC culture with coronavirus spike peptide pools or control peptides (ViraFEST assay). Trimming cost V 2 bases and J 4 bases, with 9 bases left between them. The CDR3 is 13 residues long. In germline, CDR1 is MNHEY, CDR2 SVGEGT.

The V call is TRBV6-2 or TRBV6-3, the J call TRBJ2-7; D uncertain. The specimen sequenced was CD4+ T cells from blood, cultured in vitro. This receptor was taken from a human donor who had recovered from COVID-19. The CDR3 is CASSYLDGYEQYF. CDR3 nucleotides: TGTGCCAGCAGTTACCTCGACGGGTACGAGCAGTACTTC.